This is a list of T cell receptor beta chains from one sample in a study of T cell changes during pregnancy in multiple sclerosis. The protocol was immunoSEQ multiplex PCR, while the TCRdb copy is restricted to in-frame clones and leaves out a portion. The profile covers approximately 32,000 clones, with 89% appearing a single time and 10% taken by the ten largest. The sample was CD8+ T cells from peripheral blood mononuclear cells, taken in the second trimester of pregnancy. These receptors all come from a female donor with multiple sclerosis, enrolled in a pregnancy study. Each CDR3 is given with its conserved first and last residue. Each record gives: J gene, V gene, CDR3 length, clone size, CDR3 protein. The size of a clone is reported for some rows only, either as once, few or many, or as a class for expanded clones.

TRBJ2-2,TRBV27,12,few,CASSRVGGELFF
TRBJ1-5,TRBV10-2,15,-,CASSDGGASNQPQHF
TRBJ2-2,TRBV7-9,12,-,CASSSYPGELFF
TRBJ2-7,TRBV7-9,12,once,CASSSGNYEQYF
TRBJ1-1,TRBV7-9,12,-,CASSPTGMEAFF
TRBJ2-1,TRBV5-1,16,once,CASSLVGGARGEEQFF
TRBJ2-3,TRBV7-3,13,-,CASSSGGADTQYF
TRBJ1-2,TRBV9,15,-,CASSPTSTGVGGYTF
TRBJ1-1,TRBV6-5,13,-,CASSYGSGREAFF
TRBJ1-3,TRBV9,16,-,CASSGVRQGDLRTIYF
TRBJ1-1,TRBV7-6,14,-,CASSTRRWDTEAFF
TRBJ2-1,TRBV9,11,-,CASSVGGEQFF
TRBJ1-1,TRBV6-1,14,-,CASSRDRTNTEAFF
TRBJ2-2,TRBV20-1,11,-,CSAESAGELFF
TRBJ2-2,TRBV6-4,14,-,CASSDGSGAGELFF
TRBJ1-5,TRBV4-1,14,-,CASSQNEGWQPQHF
TRBJ2-5,TRBV27,17,-,CASSLGRGGGARETQYF
TRBJ2-5,TRBV5-4,17,-,CASSLGLAGELGETQYF